A selection of T cell receptor beta chains follows, all from one sample in a study of T-cell reconstitution after alpha-beta-depleted transplantation in children. TCRdb re-called the PCR reads with MiXCR, one entry per CDR3 protein. The data show roughly 180,000 distinct CDR3 sequences, 11% seen once. The material was PBMCs, obtained before TCRalphabeta/CD19-depleted stem cell transplant. The receptors were gathered from a boy younger than 10 with acute myeloid leukemia, due to receive a stem cell transplant. Each CDR3 is given without its conserved first and last residue.

J gene: TRBJ1-5
V gene: TRBV2
CDR3 protein: ASSDVSGTGVLGDQPQH

J gene: TRBJ1-5
V gene: TRBV2
CDR3 protein: ASSDLVSPNQPQH

J gene: TRBJ1-2
V gene: TRBV7-8
CDR3 protein: ASSQAQTEGYGYT

J gene: TRBJ1-3
V gene: TRBV20-1
CDR3 protein: SARGQPGGNTIY

J gene: TRBJ1-1
V gene: TRBV20-1
CDR3 protein: SARGTGNTEAF

J gene: TRBJ1-4
V gene: TRBV25-1
CDR3 protein: ASSDIAGGGEKLF

J gene: TRBJ1-2
V gene: TRBV29-1
CDR3 protein: SAVLGQGGSGYT

J gene: TRBJ1-6
V gene: TRBV7-3
CDR3 protein: ASSLRGSSYNSPLH

J gene: TRBJ2-2
V gene: TRBV12-3/TRBV12-4
CDR3 protein: ASGRANTGELF

J gene: TRBJ1-6
V gene: TRBV3-1
CDR3 protein: ASSLGAAPLH

J gene: TRBJ1-6
V gene: TRBV7-6
CDR3 protein: ASSLTPRQSNSPLH

J gene: TRBJ2-2
V gene: TRBV4-1
CDR3 protein: ASSQPGTTGELF

J gene: TRBJ1-5
V gene: TRBV7-8
CDR3 protein: ASSLALRDQPQH

J gene: TRBJ2-3
V gene: TRBV20-1
CDR3 protein: SATLPPRMADTQY

J gene: TRBJ1-1
V gene: TRBV10-3
CDR3 protein: AISQPREGKDTEAF

J gene: TRBJ2-3
V gene: TRBV5-6
CDR3 protein: ASSLAVRSSTDTQY

J gene: TRBJ1-5
V gene: TRBV6-1
CDR3 protein: ASSTTGWDQPQH

J gene: TRBJ2-1
V gene: TRBV29-1
CDR3 protein: SVGPLLAGVHNEQF

J gene: TRBJ1-4
V gene: TRBV9
CDR3 protein: ASSAGASTNEKLF

J gene: TRBJ1-4
V gene: TRBV5-1
CDR3 protein: ASSPLRANEKLF

J gene: TRBJ2-1
V gene: TRBV5-6
CDR3 protein: ASSLGDRTYNEQF

J gene: TRBJ2-7
V gene: TRBV28
CDR3 protein: ASSLGQTTSID

J gene: TRBJ2-1
V gene: TRBV20-1
CDR3 protein: SARVGLAGASNEQF

J gene: TRBJ2-5
V gene: TRBV6-5
CDR3 protein: ASSYSGGVTSGLQETQY

J gene: TRBJ2-2
V gene: TRBV15
CDR3 protein: ATSRPGQYTGELF

J gene: TRBJ2-2
V gene: TRBV9
CDR3 protein: ASSPPPGTSGFTGELF

J gene: TRBJ2-1
V gene: TRBV5-1
CDR3 protein: ASSLAPFTSGGRNEQF

J gene: TRBJ1-1
V gene: TRBV20-1
CDR3 protein: SGMTPSPKAF

J gene: TRBJ2-3
V gene: TRBV27
CDR3 protein: ASSWTASTDTQY

J gene: TRBJ2-7
V gene: TRBV20-1
CDR3 protein: SARVPASYEQY

J gene: TRBJ1-2
V gene: TRBV7-2
CDR3 protein: ASSLENYGYT

J gene: TRBJ2-1
V gene: TRBV12-3/TRBV12-4
CDR3 protein: ACGTGDGGVEQF

J gene: TRBJ2-1
V gene: TRBV7-2
CDR3 protein: ASSLGHRGPYNEQF

J gene: TRBJ1-5
V gene: TRBV19
CDR3 protein: ASILDPSGANSNQPQH

J gene: TRBJ2-3
V gene: TRBV29-1
CDR3 protein: SVDARGVTDTQY

J gene: TRBJ1-5
V gene: TRBV10-3
CDR3 protein: AISESVASNQPQH

J gene: TRBJ1-1
V gene: TRBV7-9
CDR3 protein: ASSLLTTEAF

J gene: TRBJ1-4
V gene: TRBV7-6
CDR3 protein: ASSLDVGFSEKLF

J gene: TRBJ2-1
V gene: TRBV4-1
CDR3 protein: ASSQRLAGYNEQF

J gene: TRBJ2-5
V gene: TRBV19
CDR3 protein: ASSRRWTGGAETQY

J gene: TRBJ1-2
V gene: TRBV5-5
CDR3 protein: ASSLGTTVNYGYT

J gene: TRBJ2-7
V gene: TRBV4-1
CDR3 protein: ASSQDAGSGSYEQY

J gene: TRBJ2-1
V gene: TRBV2
CDR3 protein: ASRETSGMYNEQF

J gene: TRBJ1-6
V gene: TRBV7-3
CDR3 protein: ASSLKGGTPLH

J gene: TRBJ2-2
V gene: TRBV9
CDR3 protein: ASSVGGGRGTGELF